This is a list of T cell receptor beta chains from one sample in a study of T cell changes during pregnancy in multiple sclerosis. Measured with immunoSEQ multiplex PCR; TCRdb has only the in-frame clones, and not every one. The sample yields about 44,000 clones, roughly 92% seen once. The source was CD4+ T cells from peripheral blood mononuclear cells, collected in the first trimester of pregnancy. These receptors all stem from a female donor with multiple sclerosis, enrolled in a pregnancy study. Each CDR3 is given without its conserved first and last residue.

TRBV5-4	TRBJ2-1	ASSSLRAGTNNEQF
TRBV7-9	TRBJ1-1	ASTLSGQVGEAF
TRBV6-4	TRBJ2-1	ASRGGPYNEQF
TRBV27	TRBJ2-5	ASSLLGRIQETQY
TRBV6-5	TRBJ1-4	ASSYSTGLGEKLF
TRBV5-5	TRBJ2-7	ASSSLTGFQSYEQY
TRBV7-3	TRBJ2-1	ASSHSGAYNEQF
TRBV28	TRBJ2-5	ASVAGPGVETQY
TRBV6-5	TRBJ2-7	ASKKQGTHEQY
TRBV10-3	TRBJ2-5	AISERQEPETQY
TRBV5-4	TRBJ2-3	ASSLTGYTQY
TRBV5-4	TRBJ1-4	ASSLAPGQGQTELF
TRBV30	TRBJ1-3	AWSGQVGNTIY
TRBV1	TRBJ2-7	TSSPHRSSYHYEQY
TRBV2	TRBJ2-7	ASSTGTGVHEQY
TRBV2	TRBJ1-2	ASSEARGLNYGYT
TRBV2	TRBJ2-7	ASSETGQGRNEQY
TRBV2	TRBJ1-5	ASSRRDSKYNQPQH
TRBV9	TRBJ1-1	ASNPPGKNTEAF
TRBV6-6	TRBJ2-3	ASRHRLAADTQY
TRBV4-1	TRBJ2-1	AIGQGPYNEQF
TRBV10-2	TRBJ2-1	ASNLLAGGPSEQF
TRBV9	TRBJ1-1	ASSVAPGTEAF
TRBV2	TRBJ2-5	ASRAGLAGTVGRETQY
TRBV27	TRBJ2-1	ASLLSGRHGEQF
TRBV7-8	TRBJ1-2	ASSWDRTANYGYT
TRBV6-5	TRBJ1-5	ASSRTGAWQPQH
TRBV30	TRBJ1-6	AWWTGENSPLH
TRBV28	TRBJ1-1	ASSPVMNTEAF
TRBV28	TRBJ2-7	ASSSRSYEQY
TRBV5-1	TRBJ2-7	ASSVTGGPSSYEQY
TRBV19	TRBJ2-1	ASSTSPSGRSGEQF
TRBV18	TRBJ1-1	ASSPSYQDSTEAF
TRBV2	TRBJ2-4	ASCSGRAKNIQY
TRBV6-1	TRBJ1-3	ASRSGQFAGNTIY
TRBV28	TRBJ1-5	ASSSGQGKQPQH
TRBV6-1	TRBJ1-2	ASSEAAGVYGYT
TRBV5-4	TRBJ2-1	ASSSGGLAGYNEQF
TRBV13	TRBJ2-7	ASSQAPLEQY
TRBV6-1	TRBJ1-2	ASREDSSSGYT
TRBV2	TRBJ2-7	ASRDDGQLGTSVYEQY
TRBV4-2	TRBJ1-5	ASSQEGGGNQPQH
TRBV28	TRBJ1-2	ASSPVGGQSYGYT
TRBV5-4	TRBJ2-1	ASSLDSGSNNEQF
TRBV19	TRBJ2-1	ASSIQGSTYNEQF
TRBV9	TRBJ2-5	ASSVAGTQTQY
TRBV15	TRBJ2-7	ATSRDRGFGEQY
TRBV14	TRBJ2-7	ASSHTYEQY
TRBV7-2	TRBJ2-3	ASRRLPSLTDTQY
TRBV9	TRBJ2-1	ASSAGARERYNEQF
TRBV29-1	TRBJ2-1	SVVARGSYNEQF
TRBV4-3	TRBJ1-5	ASSQGAQGGNQPQH
TRBV6-5	TRBJ2-3	ATRDRGGSDTQY
TRBV5-4	TRBJ2-2	ASSFDRGGSNTGELF
TRBV7-9	TRBJ1-5	ASSLEDVQGNQPQH
TRBV7-9	TRBJ2-1	ASSPRPRAGSGNEQF
TRBV6-1	TRBJ2-1	ASSEQGVGNEQF